The rows below give T cell receptor beta chains drawn from one sample of a study of identical twins. Each CDR3 protein gets one entry after TCRdb re-called the 5' RACE reads with MiXCR. This table holds about 340,000 distinct CDR3 sequences, roughly 12% found once. The sample also formed part of further work on yellow fever vaccine responses in identical twins.

Specimen: CD8+ T cells sorted from blood. The source is a young woman in good health. Both conserved end residues are part of each CDR3. A D gene is named only where the DNA matches it firmly. Rows may omit the clone size; those that give it use once, few, many or a size class.

TRBV4-1	.	TRBJ2-6	TRBD1	CASSPGGSSNSGANVLTF	TGCGCCAGCAGCCCAGGGGGCTCATCAAACTCTGGGGCCAACGTCCTGACTTTC
TRBV14	few	TRBJ2-1	TRBD2	CASSHAAGVLDEQFF	TGTGCCAGCAGCCATGCAGCGGGAGTTTTGGATGAGCAGTTCTTC
TRBV9	.	TRBJ2-1	.	CASSDEPGNEQFF	TGTGCCAGCAGCGATGAACCCGGCAATGAGCAGTTCTTC
TRBV12-5	.	TRBJ2-5	.	CASGLPGGTQYF	TGTGCTAGTGGCCTCCCCGGGGGGACCCAGTACTTC
TRBV2	.	TRBJ1-1	.	CASSEMGEVGAFF	TGTGCCAGCAGTGAAATGGGAGAGGTAGGAGCTTTCTTT
TRBV4-1	.	TRBJ2-2	.	CASSQDLGPNTGELFF	TGCGCCAGCAGCCAAGATCTCGGTCCTAACACCGGGGAGCTGTTTTTT
TRBV29-1	few	TRBJ2-7	TRBD1	CSVEGSPGQGSYEQYF	TGCAGCGTTGAAGGTTCCCCGGGACAGGGATCCTACGAGCAGTACTTC
TRBV27	few	TRBJ2-1	TRBD1	CASSPGQPFVEQFF	TGTGCCAGCAGCCCGGGACAGCCCTTTGTTGAGCAGTTCTTC
TRBV12-3/TRBV12-4	few	TRBJ2-1	TRBD2	CASSLKLAGVRNEQFF	TGTGCCAGCAGTTTAAAACTAGCGGGAGTCAGGAATGAGCAGTTCTTC
TRBV6-2/TRBV6-3	few	TRBJ2-1	TRBD2	CASSVTSGGKEQFF	TGTGCCAGCAGTGTGACTAGCGGGGGAAAGGAGCAGTTCTTC
TRBV6-5	.	TRBJ1-3	.	CASSLVAQGGGNTIYF	TGTGCCAGCAGTTTGGTTGCACAGGGTGGCGGAAACACCATATATTTT
TRBV4-1	.	TRBJ2-5	TRBD2	CASSQVGLAGDQETQYF	TGCGCCAGCAGCCAAGTCGGACTAGCGGGTGATCAAGAGACCCAGTACTTC
TRBV27	.	TRBJ2-3	.	CASSLWSGALDTQYF	TGTGCCAGCAGTTTATGGTCGGGAGCTTTAGATACGCAGTATTTT
TRBV7-9	few	TRBJ1-2	TRBD1	CASSFPGQGHGYTF	TGTGCCAGCAGCTTTCCGGGACAGGGACATGGCTACACCTTC
TRBV12-3/TRBV12-4	.	TRBJ2-2	.	CASRSVLARHGTGELFF	TGTGCCAGCAGATCTGTGCTGGCGCGCCATGGAACCGGGGAGCTGTTTTTT
TRBV15	.	TRBJ2-5	TRBD2	CATSRIGRGETQYF	TGTGCCACCAGCAGGATAGGGAGGGGAGAGACCCAGTACTTC
TRBV7-2	few	TRBJ2-7	.	CASSSLRREFAYEQYF	TGTGCCAGCAGCTCGCTCCGCCGGGAGTTCGCCTACGAGCAGTACTTC
TRBV3-1	few	TRBJ2-3	TRBD1	CASSRRLDRGTDTQYF	TGTGCCAGCAGCCGCAGGTTGGACAGGGGGACAGATACGCAGTATTTT